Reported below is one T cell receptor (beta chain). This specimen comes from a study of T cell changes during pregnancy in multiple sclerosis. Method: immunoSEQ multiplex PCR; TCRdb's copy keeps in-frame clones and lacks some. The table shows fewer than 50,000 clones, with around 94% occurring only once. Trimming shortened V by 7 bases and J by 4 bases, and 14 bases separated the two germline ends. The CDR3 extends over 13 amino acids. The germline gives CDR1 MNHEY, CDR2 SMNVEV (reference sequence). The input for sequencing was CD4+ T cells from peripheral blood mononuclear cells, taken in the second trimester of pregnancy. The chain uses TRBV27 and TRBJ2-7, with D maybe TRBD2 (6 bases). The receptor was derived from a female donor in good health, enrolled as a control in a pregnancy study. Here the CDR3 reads CASTIRRAYEQYF. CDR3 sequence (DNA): TGTGCCAGCACCATAAGGAGGGCGTACGAGCAGTACTTC.